Following are 6 T cell receptor beta chains from one sample sequenced in a study of T cell responses to AZD1222 COVID-19 vaccine. The method was immunoSEQ multiplex PCR; TCRdb's version includes in-frame clones alone and lacks a portion of them. The table includes about 140,000 clones, 90% to 95% detected once. The sample here was peripheral blood, taken on day 0 of AZD1222 vaccination. These receptors came from an adult in good health.

The chain couples TRBV9 to TRBJ1-3; 10 bases agree with TRBD1. The CDR3 length is 19 residues. From germline, CDR1 is SGDLS and CDR2 YYNGEE. V shed 4 bases, J shed 7 bases, and the junction held 20 bases outside the gene matches. CDR3 region: CASSPRPGTGEVRRNTIYF. The CDR3 DNA reads as TGTGCCAGCAGCCCCCGTCCCGGGACAGGGGAAGTAAGAAGGAACACCATATATTTT.

The chain uses TRBV5-1 and TRBJ2-1; 11 bases are a match to TRBD2. The CDR3 is made up of 17 amino acids. Trimming at V came to 0 bases and at J to 9 bases, leaving 11 bases not matched to a gene. From germline, CDR1 is SGHRS and CDR2 YFSETQ. CDR3 amino acids: CASSLGTSGWVGGEQFF. The CDR3 coding sequence is TGCGCCAGCAGCTTGGGGACTAGCGGGTGGGTTGGTGGTGAGCAGTTCTTC.

CDR3 sequence reads: CASSYGRGEETQYF. CDR3 sequence (DNA): TGTGCCAGCAGTTATGGCAGGGGTGAGGAGACCCAGTACTTC. The chain links TRBV6-6 to TRBJ2-5; D possibly corresponds to TRBD1 (6 bases). The V gene lost 3 bases and the J gene lost 5 bases, with 13 bases spanning the gap. Germline CDR1 is MNHNY and CDR2 is SVGAGI (reference sequence). The CDR3 consists of 14 residues.

The V call is TRBV6-1, the J call TRBJ1-1; D is uncertain. Germline CDR1 and CDR2: MNHNS and SASEGT. V gave up 2 bases and J gave up 2 bases, with 9 bases separating them. The CDR3 spans 14 residues. CDR3 coding DNA: TGTGCCAGCAGTGAACGTACAGAAAACACTGAAGCTTTCTTT. It is translated as CASSERTENTEAFF.

The chain links TRBV27 to TRBJ2-7; 9 bases are shared with TRBD1. V shed 2 bases and J 0 bases; nucleotides not matched to a gene: 5. The CDR3 covers 16 residues. The germline V gene encodes CDR1 MNHEY and CDR2 SMNVEV (reference sequence). The CDR3 is CASSLEGTGLSYEQYF. For the CDR3, the DNA is TGTGCCAGCAGTTTAGAAGGGACAGGGCTCTCCTACGAGCAGTACTTC.

The chain links TRBV12-3 or TRBV12-4 to TRBJ2-3; no definite D call. This CDR3 comprises 12 residues. V shed 4 bases and J shed 2 bases, with 4 bases lying between them. Here the CDR3 reads CASSSPTDTQYF. Written as DNA, the CDR3 is TGTGCCAGCAGTTCCCCCACAGATACGCAGTATTTT.